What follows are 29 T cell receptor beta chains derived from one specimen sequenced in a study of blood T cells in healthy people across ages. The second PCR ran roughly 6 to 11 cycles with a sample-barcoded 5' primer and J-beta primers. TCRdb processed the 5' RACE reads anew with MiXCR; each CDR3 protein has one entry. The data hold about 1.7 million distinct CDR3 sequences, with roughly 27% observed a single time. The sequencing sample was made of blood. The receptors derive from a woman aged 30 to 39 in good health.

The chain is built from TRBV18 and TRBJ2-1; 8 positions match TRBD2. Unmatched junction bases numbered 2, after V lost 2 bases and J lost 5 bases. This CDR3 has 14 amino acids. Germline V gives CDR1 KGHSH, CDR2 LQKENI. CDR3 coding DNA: TGTGCCAGCTCACCAGTTAGCGGGAACAATGAGCAGTTCTTC. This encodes CASSPVSGNNEQFF.

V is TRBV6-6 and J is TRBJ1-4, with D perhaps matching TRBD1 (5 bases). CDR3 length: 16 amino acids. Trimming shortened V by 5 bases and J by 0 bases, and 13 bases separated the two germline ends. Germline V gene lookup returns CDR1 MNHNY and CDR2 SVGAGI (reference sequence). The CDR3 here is CASSRKGPSTNEKLFF. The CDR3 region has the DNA TGTGCCAGCAGTCGTAAGGGGCCCTCAACTAATGAAAAACTGTTTTTT.

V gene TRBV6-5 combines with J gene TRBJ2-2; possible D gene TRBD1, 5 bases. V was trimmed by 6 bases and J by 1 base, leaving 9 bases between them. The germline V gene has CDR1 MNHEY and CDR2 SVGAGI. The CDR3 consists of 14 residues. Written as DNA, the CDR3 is TGTGCCAGCAGACGACAGAAGAACACCGGGGAGCTGTTTTTT. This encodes CASRRQKNTGELFF.

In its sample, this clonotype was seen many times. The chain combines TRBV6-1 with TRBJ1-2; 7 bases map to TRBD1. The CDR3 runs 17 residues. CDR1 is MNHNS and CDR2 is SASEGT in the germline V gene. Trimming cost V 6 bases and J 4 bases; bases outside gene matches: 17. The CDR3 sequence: CASRSHSGGQRTYGYTF. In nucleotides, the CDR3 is TGTGCCAGCAGATCTCACTCTGGGGGACAGAGAACCTATGGCTACACCTTC.

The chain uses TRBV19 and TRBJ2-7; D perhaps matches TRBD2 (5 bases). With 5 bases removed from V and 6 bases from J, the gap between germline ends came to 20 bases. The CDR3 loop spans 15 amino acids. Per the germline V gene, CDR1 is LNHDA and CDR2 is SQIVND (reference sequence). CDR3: CASSGPGIYQSEQYF. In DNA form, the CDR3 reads TGTGCCAGTAGTGGACCCGGGATCTACCAAAGCGAGCAGTACTTC.

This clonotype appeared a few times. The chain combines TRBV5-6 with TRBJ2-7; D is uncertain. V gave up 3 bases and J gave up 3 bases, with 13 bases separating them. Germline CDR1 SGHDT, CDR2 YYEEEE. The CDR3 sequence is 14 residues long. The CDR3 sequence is CASSSPGSYYEQYF. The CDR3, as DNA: TGTGCCAGCAGCTCTCCTGGTTCTTACTACGAGCAGTACTTC.

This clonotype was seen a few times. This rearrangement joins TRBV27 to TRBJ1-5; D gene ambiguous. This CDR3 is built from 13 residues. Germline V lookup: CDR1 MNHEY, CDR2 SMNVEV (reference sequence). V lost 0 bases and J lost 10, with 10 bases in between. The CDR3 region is CASSLSSGNPQHF. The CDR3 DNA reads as TGTGCCAGCAGTTTATCGTCCGGGAACCCCCAGCATTTT.

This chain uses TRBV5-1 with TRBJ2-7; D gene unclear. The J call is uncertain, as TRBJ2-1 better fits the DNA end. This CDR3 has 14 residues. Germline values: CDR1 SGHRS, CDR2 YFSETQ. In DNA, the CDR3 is TGCGCCAGCAGCTTGGTAGTCTCTCCCTACGAGCAGTTCTTC. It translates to CASSLVVSPYEQFF.

CDR3 nucleotides: TGCGCCAGCAGCAAAGACAGGGTGTCTGGAAACACCATATATTTT. This codes for CASSKDRVSGNTIYF. This rearrangement joins TRBV5-1 to TRBJ1-3; TRBD1 matches 7 bases. The CDR3 totals 15 residues. Germline assignment: CDR1 SGHRS and CDR2 YFSETQ. V shed 4 bases and J 1 base; nucleotides not matched to a gene: 5.

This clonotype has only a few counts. This CDR3 is CSAGTSGVASTDTQYF. The CDR3 DNA reads as TGCAGCGCCGGGACTAGCGGGGTTGCTAGCACAGATACGCAGTATTTT. The chain has TRBV20-1 and TRBJ2-3; 13 bases fit TRBD2. CDR1 is DFQATT and CDR2 is SNEGSKA in the germline V gene (reference sequence). The length of the CDR3 is 16 residues.

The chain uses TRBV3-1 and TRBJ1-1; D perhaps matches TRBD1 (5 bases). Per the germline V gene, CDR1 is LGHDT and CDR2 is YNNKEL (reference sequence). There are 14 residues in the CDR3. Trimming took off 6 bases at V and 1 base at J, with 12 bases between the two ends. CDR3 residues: CASSPRDENTEAFF. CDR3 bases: TGTGCCAGCAGTCCCCGGGACGAGAACACTGAAGCTTTCTTT.

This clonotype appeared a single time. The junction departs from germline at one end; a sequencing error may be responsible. The DNA of the CDR3 is TGTGCCGGCAGCCAAGGTGGGGGGAACACTGAAGCTTTCTTT. The encoded protein is CAGSQGGGNTEAFF. The chain is built from TRBV14 and TRBJ1-1; tentatively, D is TRBD1 (5 bases). Germline values: CDR1 SGHDN, CDR2 FVKESK. There are 14 residues in the CDR3.

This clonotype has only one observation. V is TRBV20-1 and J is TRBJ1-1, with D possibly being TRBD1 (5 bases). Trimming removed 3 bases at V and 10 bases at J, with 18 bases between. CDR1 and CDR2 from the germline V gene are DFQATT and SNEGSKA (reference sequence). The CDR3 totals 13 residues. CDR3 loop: CSASQVGTGGAFF. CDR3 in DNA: TGCAGTGCTAGCCAGGTGGGGACGGGAGGAGCTTTCTTT.

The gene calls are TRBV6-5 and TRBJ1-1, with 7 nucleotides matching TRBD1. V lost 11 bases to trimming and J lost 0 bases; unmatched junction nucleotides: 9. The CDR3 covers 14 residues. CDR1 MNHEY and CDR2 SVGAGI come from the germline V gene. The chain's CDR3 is CAVRGQIMNTEAFF. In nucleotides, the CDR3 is TGTGCCGTACGGGGACAGATTATGAACACTGAAGCTTTCTTT.

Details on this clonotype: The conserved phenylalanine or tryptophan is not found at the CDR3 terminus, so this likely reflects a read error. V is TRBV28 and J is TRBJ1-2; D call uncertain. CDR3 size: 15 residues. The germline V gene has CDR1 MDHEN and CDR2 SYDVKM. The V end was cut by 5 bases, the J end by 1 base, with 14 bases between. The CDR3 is CASSPPGSNNYGYTC. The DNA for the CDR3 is TGTGCCAGCAGTCCACCCGGGTCTAATAACTATGGCTACACCTGC.

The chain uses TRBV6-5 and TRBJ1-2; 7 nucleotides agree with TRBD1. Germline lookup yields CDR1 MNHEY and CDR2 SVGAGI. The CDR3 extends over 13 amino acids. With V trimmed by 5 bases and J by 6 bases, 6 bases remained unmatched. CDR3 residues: CASSPRDSNGYTF. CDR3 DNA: TGTGCCAGCAGTCCCCGGGACAGCAATGGCTACACCTTC.

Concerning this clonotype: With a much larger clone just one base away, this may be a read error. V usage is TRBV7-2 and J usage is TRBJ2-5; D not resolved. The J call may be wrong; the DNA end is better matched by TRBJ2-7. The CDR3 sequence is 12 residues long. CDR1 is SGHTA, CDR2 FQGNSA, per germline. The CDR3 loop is CASGLPAYEQYF. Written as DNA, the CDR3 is TGTGCCAGCGGCTTACCAGCCTACGAGCAGTACTTC.

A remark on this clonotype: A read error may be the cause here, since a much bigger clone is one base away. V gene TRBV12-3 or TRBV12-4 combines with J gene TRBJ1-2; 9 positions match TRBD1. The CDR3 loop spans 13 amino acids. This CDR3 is CAGSLRGTGSYTF. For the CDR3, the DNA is TGTGCCGGCAGTTTAAGGGGGACAGGGTCCTACACCTTC.

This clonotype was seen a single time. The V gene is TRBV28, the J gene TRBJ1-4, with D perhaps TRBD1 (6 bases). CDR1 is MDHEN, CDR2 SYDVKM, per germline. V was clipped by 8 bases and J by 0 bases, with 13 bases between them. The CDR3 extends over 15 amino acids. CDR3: CASGSTGATNEKLFF. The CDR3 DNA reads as TGTGCCAGCGGATCGACAGGTGCAACTAATGAAAAACTGTTTTTT.

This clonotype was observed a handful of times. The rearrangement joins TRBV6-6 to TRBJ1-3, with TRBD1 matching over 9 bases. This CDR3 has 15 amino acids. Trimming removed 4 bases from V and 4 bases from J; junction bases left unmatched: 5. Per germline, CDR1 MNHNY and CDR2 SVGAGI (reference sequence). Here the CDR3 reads CASSSQGASGNTIYF. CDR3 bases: TGTGCCAGCAGTTCACAGGGGGCGTCAGGAAACACCATATATTTT.

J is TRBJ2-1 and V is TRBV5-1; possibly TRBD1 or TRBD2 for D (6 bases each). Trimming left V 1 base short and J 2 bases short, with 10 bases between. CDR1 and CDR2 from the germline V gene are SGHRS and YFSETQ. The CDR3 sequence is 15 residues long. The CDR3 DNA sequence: TGCGCCAGCAGCTTGCGGGGGCCCCCCTACAATGAGCAGTTCTTC. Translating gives CASSLRGPPYNEQFF.

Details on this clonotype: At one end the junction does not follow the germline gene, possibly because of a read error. The CDR3, as DNA: TGCGCCAGCAGCTTGGCAGGCTCTGGGGCCAACATCCTGACTTTC. Amino acids: CASSLAGSGANILTF. The chain employs TRBV5-1 and TRBJ2-6; D might be TRBD1 (5 bases). CDR3 length equals 15 residues. Germline V gives CDR1 SGHRS, CDR2 YFSETQ.

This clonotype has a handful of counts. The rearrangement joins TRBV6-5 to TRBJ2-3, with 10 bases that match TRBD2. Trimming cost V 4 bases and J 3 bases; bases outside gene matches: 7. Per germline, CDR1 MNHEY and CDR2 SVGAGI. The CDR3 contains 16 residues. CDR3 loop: CASSSPSGGVTDTQYF. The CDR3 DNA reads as TGTGCCAGCAGTTCACCTAGCGGGGGAGTGACAGATACGCAGTATTTT.

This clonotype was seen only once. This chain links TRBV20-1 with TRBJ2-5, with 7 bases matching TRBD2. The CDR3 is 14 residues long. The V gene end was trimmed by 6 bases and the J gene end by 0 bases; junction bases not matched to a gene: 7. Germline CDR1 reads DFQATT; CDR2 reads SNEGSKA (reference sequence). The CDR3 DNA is TGCAGTGCGCCACGCCTAGCGGACCAAGAGACCCAGTACTTC. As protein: CSAPRLADQETQYF.

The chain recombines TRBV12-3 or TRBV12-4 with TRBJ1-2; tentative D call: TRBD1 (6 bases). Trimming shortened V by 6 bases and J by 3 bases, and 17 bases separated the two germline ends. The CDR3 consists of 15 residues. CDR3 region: CASSPARGGDYGYTF. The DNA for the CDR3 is TGTGCCAGCAGCCCCGCTAGGGGGGGGGACTATGGCTACACCTTC.

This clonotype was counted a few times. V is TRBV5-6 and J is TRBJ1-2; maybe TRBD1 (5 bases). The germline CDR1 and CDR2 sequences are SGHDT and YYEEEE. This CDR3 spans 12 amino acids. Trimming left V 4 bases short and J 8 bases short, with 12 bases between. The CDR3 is CASSQGVEGYTF. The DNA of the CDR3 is TGTGCCAGCAGCCAGGGAGTAGAGGGCTACACCTTC. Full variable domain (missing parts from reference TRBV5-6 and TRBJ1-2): DAGVTQSPTHLIKTRGQQVTLRCSPKSGHDTVSWYQQALGQGPQFIFQYYEEEERQRGNFPDRFSGHQFPNYSSELNVNALLLGDSALYLCASSQGVEGYTFGSGTRLTVV.

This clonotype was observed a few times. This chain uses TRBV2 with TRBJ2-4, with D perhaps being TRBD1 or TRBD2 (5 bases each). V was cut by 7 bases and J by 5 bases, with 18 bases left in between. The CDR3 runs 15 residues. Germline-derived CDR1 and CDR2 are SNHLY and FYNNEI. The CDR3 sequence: CASILDRDVENIQYF. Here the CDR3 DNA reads TGTGCCAGCATTCTCGACCGGGACGTCGAAAACATTCAGTACTTC.

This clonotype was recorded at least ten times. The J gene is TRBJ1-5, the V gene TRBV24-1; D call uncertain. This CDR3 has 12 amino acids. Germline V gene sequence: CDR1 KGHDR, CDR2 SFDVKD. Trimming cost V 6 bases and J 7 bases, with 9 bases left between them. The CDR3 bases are TGTGCCACCAGTAGGGCAGGCCAGCCCCAGCATTTT. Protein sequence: CATSRAGQPQHF.

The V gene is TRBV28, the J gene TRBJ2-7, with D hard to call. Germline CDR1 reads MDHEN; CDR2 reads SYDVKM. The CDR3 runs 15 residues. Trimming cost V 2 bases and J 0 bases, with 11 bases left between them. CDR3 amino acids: CASSLRRQTSYEQYF. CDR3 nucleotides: TGTGCCAGCAGTTTACGTCGTCAGACCTCCTACGAGCAGTACTTC.